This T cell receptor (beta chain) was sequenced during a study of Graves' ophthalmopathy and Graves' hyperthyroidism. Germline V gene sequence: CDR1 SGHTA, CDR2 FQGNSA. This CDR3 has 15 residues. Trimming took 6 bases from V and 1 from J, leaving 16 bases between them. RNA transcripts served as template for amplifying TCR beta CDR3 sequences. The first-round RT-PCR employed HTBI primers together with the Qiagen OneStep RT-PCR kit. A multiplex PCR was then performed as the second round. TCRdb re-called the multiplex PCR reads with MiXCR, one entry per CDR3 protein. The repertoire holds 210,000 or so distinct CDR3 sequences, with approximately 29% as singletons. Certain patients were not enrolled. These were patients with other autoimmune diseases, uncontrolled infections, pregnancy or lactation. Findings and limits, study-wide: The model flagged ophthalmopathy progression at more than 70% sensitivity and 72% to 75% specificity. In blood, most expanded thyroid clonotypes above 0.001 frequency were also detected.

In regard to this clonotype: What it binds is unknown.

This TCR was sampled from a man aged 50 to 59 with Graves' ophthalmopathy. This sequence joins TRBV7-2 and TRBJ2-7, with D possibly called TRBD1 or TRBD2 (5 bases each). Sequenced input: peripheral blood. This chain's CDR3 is CASSSPGAQSYEQYF. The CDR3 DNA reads TGTGCCAGCAGTTCACCCGGGGCCCAATCCTACGAGCAGTACTTC.